The sequence of this T cell receptor (beta chain) was determined in a study of healthy donors' naive CD4 and CD8 T cells. Study-level background: Three donor age groups were sampled: 20-25, 40-50 and 60-70 years; half female. Findings of the study overall: Positive CDR3 charge linked to CD4+ cells, negative to CD8+ cells. The study did not address homeostatic proliferation effects in naive T cells. Naive CD4+ and CD8+ cells reportedly differed in usage of most V and J genes.

Each TCR library used approximately 500 ng of total RNA and a linear amplification protocol. TCRdb independently ran MiXCR on the reads; one entry per CDR3 protein. The sample includes approximately 180,000 distinct CDR3 sequences, about 74% of them seen just once. The CDR3 is made up of 16 amino acids. CDR1 and CDR2 from the germline V gene are MNHEY and SVGEGT. J was trimmed by 0 bases and V by 5 bases; bases with no gene match: 7. In the case of this clonotype: Its antigen is not known.

The sample comprised naive CD4+ and CD8+ T cells sorted from blood, pooled from several donors. The rearrangement joins TRBV6-2 or TRBV6-3 to TRBJ2-7, with 10 bases aligning to TRBD2. The receptor was isolated from a pool of human donors in good health; the sample pools cells from several healthy donors. The CDR3 reads CASSRTGLAISYEQYF. DNA of the CDR3: TGTGCCAGCAGTCGAACGGGACTAGCGATCTCCTACGAGCAGTACTTC.